This TCR beta chain was captured by sequencing in a study of cytomegalovirus exposure and HLA in healthy donors. Study results and limitations: In vitro testing confirmed three CMV-associated chains as specific for CMV antigens.

The protocol was immunoSEQ multiplex PCR, while the TCRdb copy is restricted to in-frame clones and leaves out a portion. The sample has 130,000 to 150,000 clones; approximately 90% are singletons. About this clone: Its specificity is unknown.

This TCR was recovered from a woman between 25 and 40 years old in good health and CMV-seropositive. What was sequenced was PBMCs.

The CDR3 DNA sequence: TGTGCCAGCAGCTACCCCTATCCGGGAAACACTGAAGCTTTCTTT. It yields the protein CASSYPYPGNTEAFF. V gene TRBV7-8 combines with J gene TRBJ1-1; D unresolved. Per germline, CDR1 SGHVS and CDR2 FQNEAQ. The V and J ends lost 4 bases and 2 bases respectively, with 14 bases between them. The CDR3 sequence is 15 residues long. The full variable domain, rest sourced from reference TRBV7-8 and TRBJ1-1, is GAGVSQSPRYKVAKRGQDVALRCDPISGHVSLFWYQQALGQGPEFLTYFQNEAQLDKSGLPSDRFFAERPEGSVSTLKIQRTQQEDSAVYLCASSYPYPGNTEAFFGQGTRLTVV.